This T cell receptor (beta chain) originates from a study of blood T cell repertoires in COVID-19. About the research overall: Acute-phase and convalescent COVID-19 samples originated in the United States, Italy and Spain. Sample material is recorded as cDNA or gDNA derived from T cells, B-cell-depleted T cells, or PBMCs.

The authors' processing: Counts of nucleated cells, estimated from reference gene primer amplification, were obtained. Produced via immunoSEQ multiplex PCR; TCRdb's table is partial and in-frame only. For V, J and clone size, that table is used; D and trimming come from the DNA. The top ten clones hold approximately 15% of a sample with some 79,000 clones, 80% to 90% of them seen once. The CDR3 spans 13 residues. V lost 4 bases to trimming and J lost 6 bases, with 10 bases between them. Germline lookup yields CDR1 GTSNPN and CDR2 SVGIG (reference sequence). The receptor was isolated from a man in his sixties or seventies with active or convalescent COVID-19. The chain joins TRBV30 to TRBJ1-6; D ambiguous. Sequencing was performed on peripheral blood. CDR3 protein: CAWIRSGNSPLHF. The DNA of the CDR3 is TGTGCCTGGATTCGGAGTGGTAATTCACCCCTCCACTTT.